These T cell receptor beta chains were read from a single sample in a study of blood T cell repertoires in COVID-19. Sequencing used immunoSEQ multiplex PCR; TCRdb keeps in-frame clones, though not all of them. The data hold 330,000 or so clones, with roughly 89% observed a single time. Specimen: peripheral blood. These TCRs come from a man aged 25-45 years with COVID-19, enrolled during active disease. The CDR3 runs from the conserved cysteine through the conserved F or W. The D gene is left open where the match is weak. Not all rows give a size; the values are once, few, many and, for expanded clones, a class.

J | size | D | length | V | CDR3 | DNA
TRBJ1-4 | NA | NA | 15 | TRBV7-8 | CASSLARVDLEKLFF | TGTGCCAGCAGCTTAGCGCGGGTAGACCTAGAAAAACTGTTTTTT
TRBJ2-2 | NA | TRBD1 | 17 | TRBV11-2 | CASSLVRDRGGTGELFF | TGTGCCAGCAGCTTAGTCCGGGACAGGGGAGGGACCGGGGAGCTGTTTTTT
TRBJ1-2 | NA | NA | 13 | TRBV6-2/TRBV6-3 | CASSSGYPYGYTF | TGTGCCAGCAGTTCAGGATATCCCTATGGCTACACCTTC
TRBJ2-5 | NA | NA | 13 | TRBV7-3 | CASSPPYQETQYF | TGTGCCAGCAGCCCCCCGTACCAAGAGACCCAGTACTTC
TRBJ1-5 | NA | NA | 14 | TRBV7-9 | CASSHQGPDQPQHF | TGTGCCAGCAGCCACCAGGGGCCGGATCAGCCCCAGCATTTT
TRBJ2-2 | NA | NA | 16 | TRBV5-8 | CASSLALTGWSGELFF | TGTGCCAGCAGCTTGGCCTTGACAGGATGGTCCGGGGAGCTGTTTTTT
TRBJ2-7 | NA | TRBD1 | 16 | TRBV11-2 | CASSSLGGTGNGEQYF | TGTGCCAGCAGCTCACTGGGGGGGACAGGGAATGGCGAGCAGTACTTC
TRBJ1-1 | NA | NA | 13 | TRBV2 | CASSGVLGTEAFF | TGTGCCAGCTCGGGGGTGTTGGGCACTGAAGCTTTCTTT
TRBJ2-3 | NA | NA | 13 | TRBV7-2 | CASSSRGGDTQYF | TGTGCCAGCAGCTCTCGAGGTGGTGATACGCAGTATTTT
TRBJ1-5 | NA | TRBD1 | 15 | TRBV28 | CASSTTGISNQPQHF | TGTGCCAGCAGCACGACAGGGATTAGCAATCAGCCCCAGCATTTT
TRBJ1-1 | few | NA | 16 | TRBV9 | CASSVTSLGGNTEAFF | TGTGCCAGCAGCGTAACGTCCCTGGGGGGGAACACTGAAGCTTTCTTT
TRBJ1-2 | NA | NA | 13 | TRBV19 | CASKSNRPYGYTF | TGTGCCAGTAAGAGTAACAGGCCCTATGGCTACACCTTC
TRBJ1-2 | NA | NA | 12 | TRBV28 | CASSLPDYGYTF | TGTGCCAGCAGTTTACCGGACTATGGCTACACCTTC
TRBJ2-5 | NA | TRBD2 | 15 | TRBV6-5 | CASSAGTSSQETQYF | TGTGCCAGCAGCGCCGGGACTAGCTCTCAAGAGACCCAGTACTTC
TRBJ2-6 | NA | TRBD1 | 17 | TRBV5-1 | CASSLARTGVGANVLTF | TGCGCCAGCAGCTTGGCCAGGACAGGGGTAGGGGCCAACGTCCTGACTTTC
TRBJ2-5 | NA | TRBD2 | 15 | TRBV5-1 | CASSLGTSGSKTQYF | TGCGCCAGCAGCTTGGGGACTAGCGGGAGTAAGACCCAGTACTTC
TRBJ1-3 | NA | TRBD1 | 17 | TRBV9 | CASSPRDRGGSGNTIYF | TGTGCCAGCAGCCCAAGAGACAGGGGAGGTTCTGGAAACACCATATATTTT
TRBJ2-1 | NA | NA | 14 | TRBV30 | CAWSVGTLHNEQFF | TGTGCCTGGAGTGTGGGGACACTACACAATGAGCAGTTCTTC
TRBJ2-3 | NA | TRBD2 | 15 | TRBV19 | CASSIPSGGTDTQYF | TGTGCCAGTAGTATACCTAGCGGAGGTACAGATACGCAGTATTTT
TRBJ1-1 | NA | NA | 13 | TRBV18 | CASSPSRDTEAFF | TGTGCCAGCTCACCATCCAGGGACACTGAAGCTTTCTTT
TRBJ2-5 | NA | TRBD2 | 16 | TRBV24-1 | CATEGSGRAIGETQYF | TGTGCCACCGAAGGTAGCGGGAGGGCCATCGGAGAGACCCAGTACTTC
TRBJ1-1 | NA | TRBD1 | 16 | TRBV10-3 | CAISAGTGVPNTEAFF | TGTGCCATCAGTGCCGGGACAGGGGTTCCTAACACTGAAGCTTTCTTT
TRBJ1-1 | NA | NA | 15 | TRBV7-2 | CASSQTVTLNTEAFF | TGTGCCAGCAGCCAGACTGTTACCTTGAACACTGAAGCTTTCTTT
TRBJ2-5 | NA | TRBD2 | 15 | TRBV5-1 | CATKLTSAYQETQYF | TGCGCCACCAAACTGACTAGCGCGTACCAAGAGACCCAGTACTTC
TRBJ2-3 | NA | TRBD2 | 18 | TRBV7-8 | CASSDSGTSGRRSDTQYF | TGTGCCAGCAGCGACTCCGGGACTAGCGGGAGGAGGTCAGATACGCAGTATTTT
TRBJ2-1 | NA | NA | 17 | TRBV6-6 | CASSRSLIILTRFEQFF | TGTGCCAGCAGTCGATCCCTTATCATACTGACTAGATTTGAGCAGTTCTTC
TRBJ1-2 | NA | TRBD1 | 15 | TRBV27 | CASSLVGTGRQGYTF | TGTGCCAGCAGTTTAGTCGGGACAGGGCGTCAGGGCTACACCTTC
TRBJ2-2 | NA | TRBD1 | 14 | TRBV19 | CASRPQGVTGELFF | TGTGCCAGTAGGCCACAGGGGGTCACCGGGGAGCTGTTTTTT
TRBJ1-2 | NA | TRBD1 | 14 | TRBV6-5 | CASSPQGANYGYTF | TGTGCCAGCAGTCCCCAGGGGGCTAACTATGGCTACACCTTC
TRBJ1-2 | NA | NA | 12 | TRBV28 | CASSSRVGGYTF | TGTGCCAGCAGTTCCAGGGTAGGTGGCTACACCTTC
TRBJ1-4 | NA | NA | 14 | TRBV7-2 | CASSFGGAQRKLFF | TGTGCCAGCAGCTTTGGGGGGGCGCAGAGAAAACTGTTTTTT
TRBJ2-7 | NA | TRBD2 | 14 | TRBV30 | CAWSVLAGLREQYF | TGTGCCTGGAGTGTACTAGCGGGCCTACGCGAGCAGTACTTC
TRBJ1-6 | NA | TRBD1 | 17 | TRBV9 | CASSAVEGAPVNSPLHF | TGTGCCAGCAGCGCTGTCGAGGGGGCACCTGTGAATTCACCCCTCCACTTT
TRBJ1-4 | NA | NA | 15 | TRBV14 | CASSQDRFKGEKLFF | TGTGCCAGCAGCCAGGACAGATTCAAGGGCGAAAAACTGTTTTTT
TRBJ2-3 | NA | TRBD1 | 17 | TRBV7-3 | CASSPWGWDRESDTQYF | TGTGCCAGCAGCCCATGGGGGTGGGACAGGGAATCAGATACGCAGTATTTT
TRBJ1-2 | NA | NA | 13 | TRBV5-6 | CASSPRGYYDYTF | TGTGCCAGCAGCCCTAGGGGATATTATGACTACACCTTC
TRBJ1-2 | NA | TRBD1 | 15 | TRBV11-2 | CASSLETGGHYGYTF | TGTGCCAGCAGCTTAGAAACAGGGGGCCACTATGGCTACACCTTC
TRBJ2-7 | few | TRBD1 | 14 | TRBV15 | CATSSDRGPYEQYF | TGTGCCACCAGCTCGGACAGGGGGCCCTACGAGCAGTACTTC
TRBJ2-5 | NA | NA | 11 | TRBV20-1 | CSAEVQETQYF | TGCAGTGCAGAGGTACAAGAGACCCAGTACTTC
TRBJ2-4 | NA | NA | 17 | TRBV6-2/TRBV6-3 | CASSYELGTLAKNIQYF | TGTGCCAGCAGTTACGAGCTTGGGACATTAGCCAAAAACATTCAGTACTTC
TRBJ1-6 | NA | TRBD1 | 19 | TRBV10-3 | CAISELQGGTSSYNSPLHF | TGTGCCATCAGTGAATTACAGGGGGGAACTAGCTCCTATAATTCACCCCTCCACTTT
TRBJ2-7 | NA | NA | 15 | TRBV10-3 | CAISESFITNYEQYF | TGTGCCATCAGTGAGTCGTTTATAACAAACTACGAGCAGTACTTC